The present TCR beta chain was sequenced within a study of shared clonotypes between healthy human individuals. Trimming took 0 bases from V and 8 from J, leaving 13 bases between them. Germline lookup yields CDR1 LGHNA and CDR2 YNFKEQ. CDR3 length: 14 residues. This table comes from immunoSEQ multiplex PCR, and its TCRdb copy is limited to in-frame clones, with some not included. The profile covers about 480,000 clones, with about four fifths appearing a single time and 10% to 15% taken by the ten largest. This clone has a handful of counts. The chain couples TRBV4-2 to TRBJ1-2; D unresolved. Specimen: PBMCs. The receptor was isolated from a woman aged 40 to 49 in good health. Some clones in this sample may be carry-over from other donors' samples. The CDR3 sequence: CASSQDMGLKGYTF. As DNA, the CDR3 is TGTGCCAGCAGCCAAGATATGGGGTTGAAGGGCTACACCTTC.